The next 9 T cell receptor beta chains were all read from a single sample in a study of identical twins. One entry per CDR3 protein results from TCRdb running MiXCR on the 5' RACE reads. Among about 250,000 distinct CDR3 sequences, about 8% were seen once, and the ten largest hold less than 4%. These same data were also listed under a study on yellow fever vaccine responses in identical twins.

The sequencing sample was made of CD8+ T cells sorted from blood. The receptors originated from a woman in her late teens or twenties in good health.

Only a few counts were recorded for this clonotype. The CDR3 loop reads CASMATYNEQFF. Written as DNA, the CDR3 is TGTGCCAGCATGGCGACGTACAATGAGCAGTTCTTC. This chain connects TRBV7-9 to TRBJ2-1; D call uncertain. The CDR3 is 12 residues long. Trimming removed 7 bases from V and 4 bases from J, with 8 bases in between. Germline loops: CDR1 SEHNR, CDR2 FQNEAQ (reference sequence).

The chain uses TRBV7-2 and TRBJ2-7, with D unclear. This CDR3 is built from 14 residues. Between the trimmed V and J ends, which lost 1 base and 2 bases, there was a span of 9 bases. Per germline, CDR1 SGHTA and CDR2 FQGNSA. CDR3 nucleotides: TGTGCCAGCAGCTTAGTAAGCAACACCTACGAGCAGTACTTC. Its translation is CASSLVSNTYEQYF.

The table lists this clonotype with a few counts. This chain connects TRBV9 to TRBJ2-5, with D unclear. V lost 3 bases to trimming and J lost 0 bases, with 12 bases between them. CDR3 length: 15 residues. Germline CDR1 SGDLS, CDR2 YYNGEE. The CDR3 loop is CASSETTAYQETQYF. As DNA, the CDR3 is TGTGCCAGCAGCGAAACTACAGCGTACCAAGAGACCCAGTACTTC.

The chain uses TRBV12-3 or TRBV12-4 and TRBJ1-1; TRBD1 is a possible D gene (5 bases). V gave up 6 bases and J gave up 1 base, with 12 bases separating them. This CDR3 has 14 residues. The CDR3 here is CASSIDRRNTEAFF. CDR3 coding DNA: TGTGCCAGCAGCATCGACAGAAGGAACACTGAAGCTTTCTTT.

The V gene is TRBV29-1, the J gene TRBJ2-1, with D perhaps matching TRBD1 (6 bases). The CDR3 is made up of 13 amino acids. Germline loops: CDR1 SQVTM, CDR2 ANQGSEA. Trimming pared 1 base from V and 7 bases from J, leaving 11 bases between. CDR3 coding DNA: TGCAGCGTTGAAGTAAACAGGGAGAATGAGCAGTTCTTC. Protein product: CSVEVNRENEQFF.

The chain joins TRBV2 to TRBJ2-5; 10 positions agree with TRBD1. Losses at the gene ends were 3 bases for V and 5 bases for J; bases not matched to a gene: 6. Germline V gene lookup returns CDR1 SNHLY and CDR2 FYNNEI. The CDR3 runs to 15 residues. CDR3 amino acids: CASSDGQGGLETQYF. As DNA, the CDR3 is TGTGCCAGCAGTGACGGACAGGGGGGTCTGGAGACCCAGTACTTC.

This clonotype appeared many times. The gene calls are TRBV4-2 and TRBJ2-2, with TRBD1 matching 7 bases. V lost 6 bases to trimming and J lost 7 bases; unmatched junction nucleotides: 8. Germline-derived CDR1 and CDR2 are LGHNA and YNFKEQ. CDR3 length: 14 residues. The CDR3 sequence is CASSPLQGNGELFF. CDR3 DNA: TGTGCCAGCAGTCCACTACAGGGGAACGGGGAGCTGTTTTTT.

This clonotype was detected many times. This chain connects TRBV7-2 to TRBJ2-1; TRBD2 matches at 7 bases. The CDR3 is 15 amino acids. The V segment lost 6 bases and the J segment 2 bases; nucleotides outside the gene matches: 7. Germline V lookup: CDR1 SGHTA, CDR2 FQGNSA. CDR3 sequence: CASRDSGETYNEQFF. In DNA form, the CDR3 reads TGTGCCAGCAGAGACAGCGGGGAGACCTACAATGAGCAGTTCTTC. Supplemented by reference TRBV7-2 and TRBJ2-1, the full variable domain reads GAGVSQSPSNKVTEKGKDVELRCDPISGHTALYWYRQSLGQGLEFLIYFQGNSAPDKSGLPSDRFSAERTGGSVSTLTIQRTQQEDSAVYLCASRDSGETYNEQFFGPGTRLTVL.

This clonotype was seen more than once but under ten times. The chain joins TRBV12-3 or TRBV12-4 to TRBJ2-7; 9 bases are a match to TRBD2. This CDR3 contains 14 residues. V was clipped by 3 bases and J by 2 bases; unmatched bases: 2. CDR3 in DNA: TGTGCCAGCAGTTTTAGCGGGGGTCCCTACGAGCAGTACTTC. This encodes CASSFSGGPYEQYF.